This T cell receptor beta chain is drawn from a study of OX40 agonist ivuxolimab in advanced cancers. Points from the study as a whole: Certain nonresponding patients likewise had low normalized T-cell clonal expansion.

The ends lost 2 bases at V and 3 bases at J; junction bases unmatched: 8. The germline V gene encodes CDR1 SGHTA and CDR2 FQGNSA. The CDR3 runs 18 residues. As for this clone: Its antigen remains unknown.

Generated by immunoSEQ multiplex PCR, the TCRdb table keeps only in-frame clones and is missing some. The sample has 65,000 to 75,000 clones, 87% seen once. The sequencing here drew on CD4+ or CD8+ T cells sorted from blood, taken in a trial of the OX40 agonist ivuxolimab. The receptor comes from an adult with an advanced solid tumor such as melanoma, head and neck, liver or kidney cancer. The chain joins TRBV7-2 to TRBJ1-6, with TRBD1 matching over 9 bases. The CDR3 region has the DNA TGTGCCAGCAGCTTAATGGGACAGGGAGGGAACTATAATTCACCCCTCCACTTT. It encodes CASSLMGQGGNYNSPLHF.